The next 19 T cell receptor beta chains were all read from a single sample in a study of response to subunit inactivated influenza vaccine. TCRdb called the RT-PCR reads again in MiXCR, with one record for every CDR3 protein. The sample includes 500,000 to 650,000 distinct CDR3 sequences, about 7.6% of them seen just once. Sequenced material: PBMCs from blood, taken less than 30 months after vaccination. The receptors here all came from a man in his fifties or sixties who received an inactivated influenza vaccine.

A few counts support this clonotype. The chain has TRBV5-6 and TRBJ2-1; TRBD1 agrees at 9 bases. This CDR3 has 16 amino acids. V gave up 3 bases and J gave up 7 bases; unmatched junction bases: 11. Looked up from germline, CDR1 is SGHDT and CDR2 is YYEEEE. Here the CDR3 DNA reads TGTGCCAGCAGCTGGGGACAGGGATGGGGAAGGAATGAGCAGTTCTTC. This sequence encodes CASSWGQGWGRNEQFF.

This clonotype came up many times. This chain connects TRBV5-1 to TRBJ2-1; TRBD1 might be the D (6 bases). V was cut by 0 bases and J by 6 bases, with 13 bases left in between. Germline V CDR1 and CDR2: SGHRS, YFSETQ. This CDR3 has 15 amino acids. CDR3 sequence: CASSLGVGASNEQFF. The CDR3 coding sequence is TGCGCCAGCAGCTTGGGGGTGGGGGCCAGCAATGAGCAGTTCTTC.

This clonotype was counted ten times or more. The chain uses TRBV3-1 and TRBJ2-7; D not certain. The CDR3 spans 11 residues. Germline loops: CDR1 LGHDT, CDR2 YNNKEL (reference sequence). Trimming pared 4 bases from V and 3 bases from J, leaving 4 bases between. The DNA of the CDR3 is TGTGCCAGCAGCCGGCTCTACGAGCAGTACTTC. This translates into CASSRLYEQYF.

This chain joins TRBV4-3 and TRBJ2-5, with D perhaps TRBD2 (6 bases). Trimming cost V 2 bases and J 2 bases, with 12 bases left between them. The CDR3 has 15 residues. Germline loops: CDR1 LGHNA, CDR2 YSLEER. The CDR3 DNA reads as TGCGCCAGCAGCCAAAGGCTAGCGCGGCAAGAGACCCAGTACTTC. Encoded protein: CASSQRLARQETQYF.

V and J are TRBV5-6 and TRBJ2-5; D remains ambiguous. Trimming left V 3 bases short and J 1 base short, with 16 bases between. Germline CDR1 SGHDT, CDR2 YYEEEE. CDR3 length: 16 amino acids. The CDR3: CASSSPGEATQETQYF. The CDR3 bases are TGTGCCAGCAGCTCCCCAGGTGAAGCTACCCAAGAGACCCAGTACTTC.

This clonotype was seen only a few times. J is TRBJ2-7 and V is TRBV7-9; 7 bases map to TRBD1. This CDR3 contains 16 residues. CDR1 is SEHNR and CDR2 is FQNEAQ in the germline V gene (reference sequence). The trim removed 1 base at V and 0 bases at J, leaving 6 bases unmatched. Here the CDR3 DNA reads TGTGCCAGCAGCTTAGGCAGGGGGTCAGTCTCCTACGAGCAGTACTTC. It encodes CASSLGRGSVSYEQYF.

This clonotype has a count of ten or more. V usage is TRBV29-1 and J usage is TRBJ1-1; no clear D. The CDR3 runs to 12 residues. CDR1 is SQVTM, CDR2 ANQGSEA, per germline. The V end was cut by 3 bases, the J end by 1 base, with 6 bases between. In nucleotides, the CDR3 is TGCAGCGTTGATCCCGGGAACACTGAAGCTTTCTTT. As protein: CSVDPGNTEAFF.

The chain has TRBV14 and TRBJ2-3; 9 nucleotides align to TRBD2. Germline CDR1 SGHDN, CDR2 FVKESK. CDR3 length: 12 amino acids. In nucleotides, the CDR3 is TGTCCCTGGCTAGCGGGAATAGATACGCAGTATTTT. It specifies CPWLAGIDTQYF.

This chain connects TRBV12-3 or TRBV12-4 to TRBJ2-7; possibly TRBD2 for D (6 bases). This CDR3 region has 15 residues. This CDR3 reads CPKAPAGYFGYEQYF. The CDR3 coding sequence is TGTCCCAAGGCCCCGGCGGGGTACTTCGGCTACGAGCAGTACTTC.

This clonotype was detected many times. The CDR3 DNA reads TGTGCCAGCAGCTTACCTCAAGAGACCCAGTACTTC. Protein: CASSLPQETQYF. The rearrangement links TRBV7-8 to TRBJ2-5; D gene uncertain. V lost 2 bases and J 2 bases, leaving 3 bases between the germline ends. The CDR3 sequence is 12 residues long. Germline V gene data show CDR1 as SGHVS and CDR2 as FQNEAQ.

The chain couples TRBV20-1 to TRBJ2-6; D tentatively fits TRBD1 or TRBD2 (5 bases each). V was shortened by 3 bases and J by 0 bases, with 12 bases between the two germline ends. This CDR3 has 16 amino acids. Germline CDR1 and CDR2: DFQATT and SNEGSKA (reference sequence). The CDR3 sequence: CSARGVASSGANVLTF. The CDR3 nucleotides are TGCAGTGCTAGGGGGGTCGCGTCCTCTGGGGCCAACGTCCTGACTTTC.

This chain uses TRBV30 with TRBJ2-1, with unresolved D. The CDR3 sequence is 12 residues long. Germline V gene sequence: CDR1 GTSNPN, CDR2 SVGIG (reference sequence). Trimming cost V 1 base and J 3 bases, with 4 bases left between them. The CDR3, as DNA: TGTGCCTGGAGTGGCAACTACAATGAGCAGTTCTTC. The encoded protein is CAWSGNYNEQFF.

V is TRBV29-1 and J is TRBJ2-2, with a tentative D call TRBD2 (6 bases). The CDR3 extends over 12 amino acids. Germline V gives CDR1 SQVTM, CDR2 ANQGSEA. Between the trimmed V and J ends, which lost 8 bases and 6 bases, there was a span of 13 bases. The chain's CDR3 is CSTHGGSGELFF. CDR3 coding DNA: TGCAGCACCCACGGAGGGTCCGGGGAGCTGTTTTTT.

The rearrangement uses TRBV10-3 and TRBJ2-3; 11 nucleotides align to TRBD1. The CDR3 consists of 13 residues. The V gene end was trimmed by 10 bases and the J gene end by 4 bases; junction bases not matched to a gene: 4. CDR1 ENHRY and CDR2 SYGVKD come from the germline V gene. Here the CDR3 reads CATGQGAADTQYF. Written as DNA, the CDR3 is TGTGCCACTGGACAGGGGGCGGCAGATACGCAGTATTTT.

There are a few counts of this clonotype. CDR3 DNA: TGCGCCAGCAGCTTGGCGGACAGCTTTAATTCACCCCTCCACTTT. It translates to CASSLADSFNSPLHF. This sequence joins TRBV5-1 and TRBJ1-6, with D tentatively TRBD1 (6 bases). Trimming shortened V by 0 bases and J by 6 bases, and 10 bases separated the two germline ends. The CDR3 is 15 amino acids. Germline lookup yields CDR1 SGHRS and CDR2 YFSETQ.

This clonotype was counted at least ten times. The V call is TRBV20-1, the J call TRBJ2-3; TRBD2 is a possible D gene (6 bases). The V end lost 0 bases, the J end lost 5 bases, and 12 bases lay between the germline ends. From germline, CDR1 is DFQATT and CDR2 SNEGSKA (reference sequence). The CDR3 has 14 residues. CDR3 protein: CSARDLSSGDTQYF. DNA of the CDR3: TGCAGTGCTAGAGATCTTAGTAGCGGAGATACGCAGTATTTT.

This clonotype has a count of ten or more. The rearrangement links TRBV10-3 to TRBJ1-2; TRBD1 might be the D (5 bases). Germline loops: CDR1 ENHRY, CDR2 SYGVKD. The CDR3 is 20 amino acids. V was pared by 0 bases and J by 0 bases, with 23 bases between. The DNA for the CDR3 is TGTGCCATCAGTGAGTCCGTACGGGACCGCATCGCCCGAGCTAACTATGGCTACACCTTC. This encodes CAISESVRDRIARANYGYTF.

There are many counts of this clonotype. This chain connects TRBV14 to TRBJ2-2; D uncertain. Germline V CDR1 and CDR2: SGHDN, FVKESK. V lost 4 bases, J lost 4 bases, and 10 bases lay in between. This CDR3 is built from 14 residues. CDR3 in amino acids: CASSPNLFTGELFF. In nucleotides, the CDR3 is TGTGCCAGCAGCCCGAACCTTTTCACCGGGGAGCTGTTTTTT.

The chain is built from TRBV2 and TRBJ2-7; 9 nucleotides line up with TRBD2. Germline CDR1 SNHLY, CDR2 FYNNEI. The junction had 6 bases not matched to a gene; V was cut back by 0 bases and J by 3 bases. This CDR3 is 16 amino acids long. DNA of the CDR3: TGTGCCAGCAGTGAAGCACTGGGACTAGCAGACTACGAGCAGTACTTC. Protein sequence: CASSEALGLADYEQYF.